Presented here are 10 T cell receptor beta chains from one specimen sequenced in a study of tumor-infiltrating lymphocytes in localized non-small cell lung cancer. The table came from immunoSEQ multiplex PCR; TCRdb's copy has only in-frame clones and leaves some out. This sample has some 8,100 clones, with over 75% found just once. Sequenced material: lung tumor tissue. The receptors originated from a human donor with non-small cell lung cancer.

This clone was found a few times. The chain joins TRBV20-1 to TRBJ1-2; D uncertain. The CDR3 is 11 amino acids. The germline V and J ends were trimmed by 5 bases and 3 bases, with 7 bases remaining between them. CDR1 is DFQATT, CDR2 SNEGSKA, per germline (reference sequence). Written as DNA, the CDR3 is TGCAGTGCTTCAGGTGACTATGGCTACACCTTC. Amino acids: CSASGDYGYTF.

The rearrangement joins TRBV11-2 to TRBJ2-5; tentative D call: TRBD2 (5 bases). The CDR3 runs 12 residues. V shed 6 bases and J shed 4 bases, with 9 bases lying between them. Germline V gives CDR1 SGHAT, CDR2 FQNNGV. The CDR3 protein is CASRMAGETQYF. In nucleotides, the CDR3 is TGTGCCAGCAGGATGGCGGGAGAGACCCAGTACTTC.

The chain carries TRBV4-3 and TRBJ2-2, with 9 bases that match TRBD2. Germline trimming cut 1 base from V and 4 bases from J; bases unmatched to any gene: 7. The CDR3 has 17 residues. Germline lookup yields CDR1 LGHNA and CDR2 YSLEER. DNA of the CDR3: TGCGCCAGCAGCCAAGGGCTAGCGGGAACAACCACCGGGGAGCTGTTTTTT. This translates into CASSQGLAGTTTGELFF.

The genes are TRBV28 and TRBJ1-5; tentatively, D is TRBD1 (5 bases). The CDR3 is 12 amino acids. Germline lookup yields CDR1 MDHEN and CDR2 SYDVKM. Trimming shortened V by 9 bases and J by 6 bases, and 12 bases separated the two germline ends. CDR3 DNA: TGTGCCAGTACTGACAGTTTTCAGCCCCAGCATTTT. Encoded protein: CASTDSFQPQHF.

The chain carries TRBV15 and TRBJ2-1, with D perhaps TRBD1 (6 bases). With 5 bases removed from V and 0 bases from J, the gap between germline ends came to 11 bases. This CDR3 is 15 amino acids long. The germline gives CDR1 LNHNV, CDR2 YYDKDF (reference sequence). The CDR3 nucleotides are TGTGCCACCAGCCCCGGACAGAGCTCCTACAATGAGCAGTTCTTC. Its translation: CATSPGQSSYNEQFF.

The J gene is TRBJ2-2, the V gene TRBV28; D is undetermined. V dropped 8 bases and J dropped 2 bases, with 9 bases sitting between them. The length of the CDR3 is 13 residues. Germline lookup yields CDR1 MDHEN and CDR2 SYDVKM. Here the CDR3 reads CASPSSNTGELFF. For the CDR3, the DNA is TGTGCCAGCCCCTCCAGTAACACCGGGGAGCTGTTTTTT.

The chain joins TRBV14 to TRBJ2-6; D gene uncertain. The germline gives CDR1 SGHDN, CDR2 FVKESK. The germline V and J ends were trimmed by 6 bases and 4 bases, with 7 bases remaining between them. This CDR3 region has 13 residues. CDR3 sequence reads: CASRAGGANVLTF. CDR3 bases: TGTGCCAGCAGAGCTGGCGGGGCCAACGTCCTGACTTTC.

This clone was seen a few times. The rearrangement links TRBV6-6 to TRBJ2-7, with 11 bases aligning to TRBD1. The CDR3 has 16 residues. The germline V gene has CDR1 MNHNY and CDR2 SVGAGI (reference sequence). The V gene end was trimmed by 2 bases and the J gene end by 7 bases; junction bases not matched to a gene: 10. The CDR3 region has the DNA TGTGCCAGCAGTTACCTTCCCGGGACAGGGGGGTATGAGCAGTACTTC. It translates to CASSYLPGTGGYEQYF.

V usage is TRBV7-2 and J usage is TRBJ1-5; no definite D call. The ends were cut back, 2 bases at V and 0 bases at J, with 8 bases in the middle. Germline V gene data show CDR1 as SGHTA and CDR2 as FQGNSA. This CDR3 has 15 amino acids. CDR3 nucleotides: TGTGCCAGCAGCTTATTTTACTCTAGCAATCAGCCCCAGCATTTT. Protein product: CASSLFYSSNQPQHF.

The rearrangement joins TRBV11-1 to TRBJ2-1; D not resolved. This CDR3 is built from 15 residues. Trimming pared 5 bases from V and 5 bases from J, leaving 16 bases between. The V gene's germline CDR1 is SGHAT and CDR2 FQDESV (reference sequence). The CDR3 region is CASSPERFFNNEQFF. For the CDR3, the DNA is TGTGCCAGCAGCCCAGAGAGATTTTTTAACAATGAGCAGTTCTTC.